This record looks at one T cell receptor beta chain sequence and its context. Its antigen is still unknown. Amplification used 60 Vbeta primers and 13 Jbeta primers. Authors' analysis steps: Later, an analysis found about 80 million unique TCR beta chains, and 9.5 million to 11 million of these were shared. Data came from immunoSEQ multiplex PCR; TCRdb stores just in-frame clones and leaves some out. V, J and clone size derive from that table, while D and trimming were established from the DNA sequence. The profile shows 150,000 to 200,000 clones, around 73% of them singletons. These data are taken from a study of cytomegalovirus exposure and HLA in healthy donors. Study-wide points: In a later analysis, common viral pathogens appeared linked to several of the most significant clusters. By HLA locus, TCR association rates varied in a later analysis, with DRB1 showing the most and HLA-C the fewest.

The CDR3 has 14 amino acids. V was pared by 6 bases and J by 7 bases, with 7 bases of the junction left unmatched. The V gene's germline CDR1 is MNHNS and CDR2 SASEGT. The specimen sequenced was PBMCs. This TCR derives from a male donor in good health and CMV-seronegative. The chain links TRBV6-1 to TRBJ1-3; the match to TRBD1 covers 9 bases. CDR3 sequence reads: CASSAGTGSNTIYF. CDR3 DNA: TGTGCCAGCAGCGCCGGGACAGGGTCGAACACCATATATTTT.